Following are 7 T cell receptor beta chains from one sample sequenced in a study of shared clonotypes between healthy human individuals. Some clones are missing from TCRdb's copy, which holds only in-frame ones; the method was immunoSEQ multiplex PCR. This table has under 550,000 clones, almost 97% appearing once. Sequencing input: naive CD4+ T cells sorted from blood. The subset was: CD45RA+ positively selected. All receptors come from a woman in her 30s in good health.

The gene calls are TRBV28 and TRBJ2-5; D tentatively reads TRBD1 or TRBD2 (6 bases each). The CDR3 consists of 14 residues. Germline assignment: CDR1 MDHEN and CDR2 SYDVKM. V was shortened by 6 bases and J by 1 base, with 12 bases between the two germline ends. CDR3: CASSQGGPQETQYF. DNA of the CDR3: TGTGCCAGCAGCCAAGGGGGGCCCCAAGAGACCCAGTACTTC.

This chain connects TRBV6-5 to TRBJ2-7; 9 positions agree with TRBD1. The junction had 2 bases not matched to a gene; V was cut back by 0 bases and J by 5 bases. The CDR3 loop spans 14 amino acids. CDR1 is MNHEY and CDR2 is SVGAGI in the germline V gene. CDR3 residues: CASSYSGTGNEQYF. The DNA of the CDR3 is TGTGCCAGCAGTTACTCAGGGACAGGGAACGAGCAGTACTTC.

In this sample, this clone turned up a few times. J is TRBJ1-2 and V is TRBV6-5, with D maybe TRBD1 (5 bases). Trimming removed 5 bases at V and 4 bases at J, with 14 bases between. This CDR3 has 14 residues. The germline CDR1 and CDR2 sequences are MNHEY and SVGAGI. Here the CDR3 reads CASSALGGLYGYTF. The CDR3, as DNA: TGTGCCAGCAGTGCCCTCGGGGGTCTCTATGGCTACACCTTC.

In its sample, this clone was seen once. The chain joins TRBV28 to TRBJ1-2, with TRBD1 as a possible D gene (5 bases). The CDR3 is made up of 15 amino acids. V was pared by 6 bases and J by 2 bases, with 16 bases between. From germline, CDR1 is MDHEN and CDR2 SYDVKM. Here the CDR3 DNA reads TGTGCCAGCAGCCCTAACAGGAAAAAGAACTATGGCTACACCTTC. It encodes CASSPNRKKNYGYTF.

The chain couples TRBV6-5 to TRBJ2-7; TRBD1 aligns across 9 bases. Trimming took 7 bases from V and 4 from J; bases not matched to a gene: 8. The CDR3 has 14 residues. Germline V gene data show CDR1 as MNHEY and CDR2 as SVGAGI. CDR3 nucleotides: TGTGCCAGCAAACTGACAGGGGGGTCTTACGAGCAGTACTTC. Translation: CASKLTGGSYEQYF.

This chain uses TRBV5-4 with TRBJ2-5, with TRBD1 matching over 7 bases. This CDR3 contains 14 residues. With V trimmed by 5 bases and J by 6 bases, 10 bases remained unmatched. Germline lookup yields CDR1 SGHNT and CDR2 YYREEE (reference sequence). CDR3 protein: CASSPDRVVQTQYF. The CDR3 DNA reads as TGTGCCAGCAGTCCCGACAGGGTCGTACAGACCCAGTACTTC.

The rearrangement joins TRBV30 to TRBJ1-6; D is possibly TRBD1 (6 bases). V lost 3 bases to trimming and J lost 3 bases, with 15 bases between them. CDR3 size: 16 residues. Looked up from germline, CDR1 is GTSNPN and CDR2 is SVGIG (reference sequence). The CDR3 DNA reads TGTGCCTGGAGGAGGGAAGGGGGTAACTATAATTCACCCCTCCACTTT. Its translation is CAWRREGGNYNSPLHF. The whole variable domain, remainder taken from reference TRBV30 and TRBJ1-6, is SQTIHQWPATLVQPVGSPLSLECTVEGTSNPNLYWYRQAAGRGLQLLFYSVGIGQISSEVPQNLSASRPQDRQFILSSKKLLLSDSGFYLCAWRREGGNYNSPLHFGNGTRLTVT.